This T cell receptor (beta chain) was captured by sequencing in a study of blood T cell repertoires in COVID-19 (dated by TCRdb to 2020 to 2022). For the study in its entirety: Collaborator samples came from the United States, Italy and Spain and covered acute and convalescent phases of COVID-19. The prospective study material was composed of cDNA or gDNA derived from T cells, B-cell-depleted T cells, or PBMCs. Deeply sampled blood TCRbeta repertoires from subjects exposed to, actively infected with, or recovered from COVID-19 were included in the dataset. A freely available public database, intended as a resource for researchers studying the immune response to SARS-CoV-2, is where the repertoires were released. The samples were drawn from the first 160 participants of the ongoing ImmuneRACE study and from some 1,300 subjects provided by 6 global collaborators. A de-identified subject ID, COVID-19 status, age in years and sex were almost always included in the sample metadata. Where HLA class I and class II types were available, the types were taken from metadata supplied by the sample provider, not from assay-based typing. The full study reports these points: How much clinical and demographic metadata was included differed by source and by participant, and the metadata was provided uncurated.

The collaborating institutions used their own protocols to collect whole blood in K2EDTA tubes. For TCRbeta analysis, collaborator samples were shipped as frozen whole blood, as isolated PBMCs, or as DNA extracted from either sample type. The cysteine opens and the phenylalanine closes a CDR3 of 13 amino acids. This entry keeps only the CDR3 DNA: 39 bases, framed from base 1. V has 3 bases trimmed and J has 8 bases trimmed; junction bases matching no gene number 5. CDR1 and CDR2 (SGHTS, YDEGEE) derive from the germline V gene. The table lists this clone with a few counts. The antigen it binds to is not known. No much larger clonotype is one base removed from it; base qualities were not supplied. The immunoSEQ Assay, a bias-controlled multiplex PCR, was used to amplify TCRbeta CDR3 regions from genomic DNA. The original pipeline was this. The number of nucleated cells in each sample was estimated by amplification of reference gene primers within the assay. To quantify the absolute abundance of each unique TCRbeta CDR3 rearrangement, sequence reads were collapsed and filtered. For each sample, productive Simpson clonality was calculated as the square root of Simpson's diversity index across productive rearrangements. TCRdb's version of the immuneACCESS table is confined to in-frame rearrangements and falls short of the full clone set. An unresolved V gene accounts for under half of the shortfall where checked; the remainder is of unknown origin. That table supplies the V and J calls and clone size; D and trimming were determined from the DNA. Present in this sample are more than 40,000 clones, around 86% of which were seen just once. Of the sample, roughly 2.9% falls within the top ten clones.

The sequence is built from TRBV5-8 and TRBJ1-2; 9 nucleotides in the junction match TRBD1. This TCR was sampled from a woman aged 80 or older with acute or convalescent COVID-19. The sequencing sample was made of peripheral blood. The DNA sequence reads TGTGCCAGCAGCTACCGGGACAGGGACGGCTACACCTTC. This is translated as CASSYRDRDGYTF.